This is a list of T cell receptor beta chains from one sample in a study of regulatory T cells in long-lasting Graves disease. TCRdb reprocessed the multiplex PCR reads via MiXCR and lists one record per CDR3 protein. Among just over 600,000 distinct CDR3 sequences, roughly 15% were seen once, and the ten largest hold approximately 18%. These sequences were also reported in another study, on T cells in Graves' hyperthyroidism and ophthalmopathy.

The starting material was peripheral blood mononuclear cells (PBMCs), obtained at new diagnosis, from a patient treated with antithyroid drugs. Receptors originate from a woman in her 30s with Graves disease. The CDR3 runs from the conserved cysteine through the conserved F or W. D genes are given only for firm matches. Not all rows give a size; the values are once, few, many and, for expanded clones, a class.

>TRBV6-5|many|.|TRBJ2-7
CASSYRQGRSEQYF
TGTGCCAGCAGTTACCGCCAGGGGAGGTCCGAGCAGTACTTC
>TRBV4-2|.|.|TRBJ2-7
CASSQGEGAEQYF
TGTGCCAGCAGCCAAGGAGAAGGGGCCGAGCAGTACTTC
>TRBV2|many|.|TRBJ2-1
CASSSNEQFF
TGTGCCAGCAGTTCGAATGAGCAGTTCTTC
>TRBV25-1|.|TRBD2|TRBJ2-3
CASSFAIAGAGTQYF
TGTGCCAGCAGTTTCGCCATTGCGGGAGCTGGTACGCAGTATTTT
>TRBV28|many|.|TRBJ2-7
CASMRGTPYEQYF
TGTGCCAGCATGAGGGGGACCCCCTACGAGCAGTACTTC
>TRBV7-9|once|.|TRBJ2-5
CASSQRLGGETPYF
TGTGCCAGCAGCCAGAGGTTGGGGGGAGAGACCCCGTACTTC
>TRBV7-2|many|.|TRBJ1-6
CASSRLPRDSYSPLHF
TGTGCCAGCAGCCGTCTGCCTCGGGACTCATATTCACCCCTCCACTTT
>TRBV20-1|many|TRBD1|TRBJ1-1
CSAQTGGTEAFF
TGCAGTGCTCAGACAGGGGGCACTGAAGCTTTCTTT
>TRBV2|many|.|TRBJ2-1
CASSADGGNEQFF
TGTGCCAGCAGCGCTGACGGGGGAAATGAGCAGTTCTTC
>TRBV12-3/TRBV12-4|many|TRBD1|TRBJ2-6
CASSHDRAGANVLTF
TGTGCCAGCAGCCATGACAGGGCTGGGGCCAACGTCCTGACTTTC
>TRBV5-6|few|.|TRBJ2-2
CASSTLVVGGTGELFF
TGTGCCAGCAGTACCCTGGTGGTGGGAGGCACCGGGGAGCTGTTTTTT
>TRBV5-4|.|TRBD1|TRBJ2-7
CASRADRDYEQYF
TGTGCCAGCAGGGCAGACAGGGACTACGAGCAGTACTTC
>TRBV20-1|many|.|TRBJ2-7
CSARQRAYEQYF
TGCAGTGCTAGACAGAGGGCCTACGAGCAGTACTTC
>TRBV14|few|.|TRBJ1-6
CASSHFASPLHF
TGTGCCAGCAGCCACTTTGCATCACCCCTCCACTTT
>TRBV11-2|.|.|TRBJ1-4
CAIQRARGYANEKLFF
TGTGCCATCCAGAGGGCCAGGGGTTATGCTAATGAAAAACTGTTTTTT
>TRBV28|.|.|TRBJ1-1
CASSLGRESEAFF
TGTGCCAGCAGTTTGGGCAGGGAATCTGAAGCTTTCTTT
>TRBV30|.|.|TRBJ1-6
CAWSTYGSYNSPLHF
TGTGCCTGGAGTACCTATGGCTCCTATAATTCACCCCTCCACTTT
>TRBV14|.|TRBD1|TRBJ2-1
CASSLSDRMYNEQFF
TGTGCCAGCAGCCTCTCGGACAGGATGTACAATGAGCAGTTCTTC
>TRBV29-1|.|TRBD1|TRBJ2-5
CSVPGQGQETQYF
TGCAGCGTTCCAGGACAGGGGCAGGAGACCCAGTACTTC
>TRBV9|.|TRBD1|TRBJ2-7
CASSAGQGVAQYF
TGTGCCAGCAGCGCGGGACAGGGCGTCGCGCAGTACTTC
>TRBV2|many|.|TRBJ1-3
CAGGHGHLSSGNTIYF
TGTGCCGGGGGTCACGGGCATCTCTCCTCTGGAAACACCATATATTTT
>TRBV12-3/TRBV12-4|many|.|TRBJ1-1
CASRQSRVTEAFF
TGTGCCAGCAGGCAGTCGAGGGTAACTGAAGCTTTCTTT
>TRBV5-4|once|.|TRBJ2-3
CASSYGQFTDTQYF
TGTGCCAGCAGCTACGGACAGTTCACAGATACGCAGTATTTT
>TRBV28|many|.|TRBJ2-1
CASSFLSNSYNEQFF
TGTGCCAGCAGTTTTCTTAGCAATTCCTACAATGAGCAGTTCTTC
>TRBV28|many|.|TRBJ1-1
CASKQGINTEAFF
TGTGCCAGCAAACAGGGTATTAACACTGAAGCTTTCTTT
>TRBV30|.|.|TRBJ1-1
CAWSPLGESTEAFF
TGTGCCTGGAGTCCTCTCGGGGAATCCACTGAAGCTTTCTTT
>TRBV20-1|many|.|TRBJ1-2
CSARDGQVGYGYTF
TGCAGTGCTAGAGATGGGCAGGTTGGGTATGGCTACACCTTC